Detailed here is one T cell receptor beta chain. Its antigen is unknown. J gave up 5 bases and V 3 bases, and 9 bases lay outside the gene matches. This CDR3 has 16 amino acids. CDR1 and CDR2 from the germline V gene are SGHTA and FQGNSA. The data were taken from a study of beta chain features in type 1 diabetes. Whole-study results and caveats: Sequencing of cDNA might inflate the share of cells that strongly express TCR. There were fewer insertions and more deletions at the VDJ junctions of type 1 diabetes patients. The study found that naive, central memory and Treg TCRB repertoires appeared more similar in patients than in healthy donors.

The sequenced template was cDNA made from the entire isolated RNA. Clones were read by immunoSEQ multiplex PCR, and TCRdb kept only the in-frame ones, dropping some. The repertoire holds over 120,000 clones, with about 9.2% as singletons. The genes are TRBV7-2 and TRBJ2-3, with TRBD2 identical over 9 bases. The clonotype originates from a young man in good health. Sequenced: central memory CD4+ T cells from blood. This CDR3 is CASSFAAGGQRDTQYF. The CDR3 nucleotides read TGTGCCAGCAGCTTTGCGGCGGGGGGGCAAAGAGATACGCAGTATTTT.